The 20 T cell receptor beta chains below all came from one sample that was sequenced in a study of T cells expressing NK-cell markers. From its re-call of the 5' RACE reads, TCRdb lists each CDR3 protein once, without DNA. Its table lists about 260,000 distinct CDR3 sequences. Sequencing was carried out using blood T cells: a sorted CD56 or NKG2C T cell subset, CD4+ or CD8+ T cells, or bulk PBMC T cells (not recorded which). All receptors derive from a man between 18 and 29 years old in good health.

This chain connects TRBV12-3 or TRBV12-4 to TRBJ2-1; TCRdb indicates TRBD1, and absent DNA this call remains unverified. The CDR3 contains 16 residues. The CDR3: CASSLRQGQGYNEQFF.

The chain combines TRBV20-1 with TRBJ2-1; TCRdb gives TRBD2 as the D gene, but with no DNA this cannot be confirmed. The CDR3 sequence is 13 residues long. Germline lookup yields CDR1 DFQATT and CDR2 SNEGSKA (reference sequence). The CDR3 reads CSAEGLSPREQFF.

This chain links TRBV7-3 with TRBJ2-1; TCRdb's assignment of TRBD1 cannot be checked, as there is no DNA. CDR3 length: 13 amino acids. The germline V gene encodes CDR1 SGHTA and CDR2 FQGTGA. The CDR3 sequence is CASSLIPGDEQFF.

This chain links TRBV29-1 with TRBJ2-2; the D call of TRBD1 rests on TCRdb alone, since no DNA is present to check it. This CDR3 comprises 15 residues. Germline values: CDR1 SQVTM, CDR2 ANQGSEA. CDR3 region: CSVFGGARLTGELFF.

The V and J genes are TRBV4-2 and TRBJ2-1; lacking DNA, the TRBD2 call made by TCRdb goes unchecked. The CDR3 spans 15 residues. In germline, CDR1 is LGHNA, CDR2 YNFKEQ. The CDR3: CASSQDPGGVGEQFF.

The chain is built from TRBV20-1 and TRBJ1-1; checking the TCRdb D call of TRBD1 is not possible without DNA. The V gene's germline CDR1 is DFQATT and CDR2 SNEGSKA (reference sequence). The CDR3 is 14 residues long. Here the CDR3 reads CSARGQGPGTEAFF.

The V call is TRBV30, the J call TRBJ2-7; checking the TCRdb D call of TRBD1 is not possible without DNA. The CDR3 extends over 16 amino acids. Germline V gives CDR1 GTSNPN, CDR2 SVGIG (reference sequence). The CDR3 is CAWNHLPGRRQTGQYF.

The CDR3 reads CSAREAGLNTEAFF. The chain links TRBV20-1 to TRBJ1-1; TCRdb gives TRBD1 as the D gene, but with no DNA this cannot be confirmed. This CDR3 region has 14 residues. Per germline, CDR1 DFQATT and CDR2 SNEGSKA (reference sequence).

The V call is TRBV19, the J call TRBJ2-3; TCRdb lists TRBD1, though no DNA is available to test this call. There are 18 residues in the CDR3. CDR1 and CDR2 from the germline V gene are LNHDA and SQIVND (reference sequence). The CDR3 spells CASSIGLGDIILGDTQYF.

The chain recombines TRBV9 with TRBJ2-3; the TCRdb call, TRBD2, lacks DNA for checking. Germline lookup yields CDR1 SGDLS and CDR2 YYNGEE. CDR3 size: 15 residues. The chain's CDR3 is CASSPWLAVTDTQYF.

J is TRBJ1-1 and V is TRBV2; as DNA is missing, the TRBD1 call by TCRdb cannot be tested. The CDR3 is 13 amino acids. Germline-derived CDR1 and CDR2 are SNHLY and FYNNEI. The CDR3 sequence is CASIPRGWTEAFF.

The gene calls are TRBV6-2 or TRBV6-3 and TRBJ2-5; TCRdb proposes TRBD1, but this gene call is untestable without DNA. The germline V gene encodes CDR1 MNHEY and CDR2 SVGEGT. The CDR3 extends over 15 amino acids. This CDR3 reads CASSYPRRGQETQYF.

The chain couples TRBV12-3 or TRBV12-4 to TRBJ2-7; the D call from TCRdb, TRBD1, cannot be confirmed without DNA. This CDR3 comprises 13 residues. The CDR3 sequence: CASRRTGGYEQYF.

V is TRBV20-1 and J is TRBJ2-5; TCRdb returns TRBD2, unconfirmable since there is no DNA. This CDR3 contains 14 residues. Germline values: CDR1 DFQATT, CDR2 SNEGSKA (reference sequence). CDR3 loop: CSAKHGPLQETQYF.

The rearrangement links TRBV20-1 to TRBJ2-2; the TCRdb D gene call, TRBD2, has no DNA to confirm it. Germline lookup yields CDR1 DFQATT and CDR2 SNEGSKA (reference sequence). CDR3 length: 17 amino acids. The CDR3 sequence is CSAREALGTRFTGELFF.

The chain has TRBV5-1 and TRBJ2-2; the TCRdb call, TRBD2, lacks DNA for checking. CDR1 is SGHRS, CDR2 YFSETQ, per germline. CDR3 length: 16 amino acids. The CDR3 loop reads CASSIGGLGDTGELFF.

V is TRBV12-3 or TRBV12-4 and J is TRBJ1-3; absent DNA, TCRdb's TRBD1 call cannot be checked. The CDR3 has 15 residues. CDR3 sequence reads: CASSDDREARNTIYF.

The chain couples TRBV10-1 to TRBJ2-5; TCRdb outputs TRBD1, but without DNA this stays unchecked. Germline V gene lookup returns CDR1 WNHNN and CDR2 SYGVQD (reference sequence). The CDR3 loop spans 13 amino acids. CDR3 in amino acids: CASSESGGQTQYF.

V gene TRBV20-1 combines with J gene TRBJ2-3; TCRdb picks TRBD1, but there is no DNA to check that call. This CDR3 spans 11 amino acids. CDR1 is DFQATT, CDR2 SNEGSKA, per germline (reference sequence). The CDR3 reads CSAATGTQRYF.

This chain joins TRBV5-1 and TRBJ2-5; the TCRdb call, TRBD1, lacks DNA for checking. This CDR3 is built from 15 residues. Germline-derived CDR1 and CDR2 are SGHRS and YFSETQ. CDR3 residues: CASSSAGQNQETQYF.